This record looks at one T cell receptor (beta chain) sequence and its context. Its antigen is unidentified. This sample was taken from a study of PD-L1 blockade in urothelial cancer. Study-level information: About 90% of the 29 patients comprised males who had bladder-origin urothelial cancer.

Regarding the study as a whole: Those with durable benefit had larger increases in tumor-associated blood clones at 3 weeks.

The CDR3 spans 12 residues. The ends were cut back, 3 bases at V and 5 bases at J, with 8 bases in the middle. CDR1 is MNHNY, CDR2 SVGAGI, per germline (reference sequence). Time point in this sample: pretreatment peripheral blood. Patients had urothelial carcinoma that was locally advanced or metastatic. TCRdb's copy holds only in-frame clones and misses some; the assay was immunoSEQ multiplex PCR. The sample carries 100,000 to 150,000 clones, approximately 84% recorded once. The sequencing used PBMCs, collected around atezolizumab (anti-PD-L1) treatment. J is TRBJ2-7 and V is TRBV6-6; weak D call: TRBD2 (5 bases). The source of this sequence is a man aged 45-65 years with urothelial cancer. The CDR3 region has the DNA TGTGCCAGCAGTTATCAGAGGGACGAGCAGTACTTC. Its translation: CASSYQRDEQYF.